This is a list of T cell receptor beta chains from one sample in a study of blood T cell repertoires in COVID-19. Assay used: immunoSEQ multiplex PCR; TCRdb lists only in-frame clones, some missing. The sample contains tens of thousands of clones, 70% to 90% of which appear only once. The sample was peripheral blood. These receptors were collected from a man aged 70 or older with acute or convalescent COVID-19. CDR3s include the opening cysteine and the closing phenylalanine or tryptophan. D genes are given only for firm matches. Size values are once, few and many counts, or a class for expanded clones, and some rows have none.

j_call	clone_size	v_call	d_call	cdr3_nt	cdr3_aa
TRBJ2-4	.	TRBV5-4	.	TGTGCCAGCAGCCAGGAGGGGGCGCGAGGCAAAAACATTCAGTACTTC	CASSQEGARGKNIQYF
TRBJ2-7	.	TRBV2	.	TGTGCCTCCCGAGCGGATTTCTACGAGCAGTACTTC	CASRADFYEQYF
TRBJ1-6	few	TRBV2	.	TGTGCCAGCAGTGATCAGACACCCCTCCACTTT	CASSDQTPLHF
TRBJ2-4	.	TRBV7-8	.	TGTGCCAGCAGCGCCCGACAGCTAGCCAAAAACATTCAGTACTTC	CASSARQLAKNIQYF
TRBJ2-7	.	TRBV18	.	TGTGCCAGCTCCAATAGCGGCGCCGCCGAGCAGTACTTC	CASSNSGAAEQYF
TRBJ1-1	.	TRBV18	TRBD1	TGTGCCAGCTCGCCCTCCCCCCCCACAGGGGGCACTGAAGCTTTCTTT	CASSPSPPTGGTEAFF
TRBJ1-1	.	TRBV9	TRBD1	TGTGCCAGCAGCGTAGCGTACAGGGGCACTGAAGCTTTCTTT	CASSVAYRGTEAFF
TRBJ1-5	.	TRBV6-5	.	TGTGCCAGCAGTTATGAAGGGAGGCAGCCCCAGCATTTT	CASSYEGRQPQHF
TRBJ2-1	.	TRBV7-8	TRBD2	TGTGCCAGCAGCGCTCTACCCCCGGCGGGAGGGGTCGGTAATGAGCAGTTCTTC	CASSALPPAGGVGNEQFF
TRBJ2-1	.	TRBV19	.	TGTGCCAGTAGTACCTGGACAGCAAACAATGAGCAGTTCTTC	CASSTWTANNEQFF
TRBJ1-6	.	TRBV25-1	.	TGTGCCAGCAGTGGTTACGGAGGTTCACCCCTCCACTTT	CASSGYGGSPLHF
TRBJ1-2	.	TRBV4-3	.	TGCGCCAGCAGGAGGGACATAGGACCTTATGGCTACACCTTC	CASRRDIGPYGYTF
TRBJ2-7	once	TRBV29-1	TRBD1	TGCAGCGCGACAGGGACAGGGTACGAGCAGTACTTC	CSATGTGYEQYF
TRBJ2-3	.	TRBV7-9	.	TGTGCCAGCAGAAAAGGGGTCAATTCAGATACGCAGTATTTT	CASRKGVNSDTQYF
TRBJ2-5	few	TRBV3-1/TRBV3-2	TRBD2	TGTGCCAGCAGCCACGCTACTAGCGGCTACTTGACCCAGTACTTC	CASSHATSGYLTQYF
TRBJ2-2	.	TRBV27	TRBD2	TGTGCCAGCAGTCAAGCGGGAGGAGTTACCGGGGAGCTGTTTTTT	CASSQAGGVTGELFF
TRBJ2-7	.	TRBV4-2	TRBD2	TGTGCCAGCAGCCAAGAGGTCGCTAGCGGGAGCTCCTACGAGCAGTACTTC	CASSQEVASGSSYEQYF
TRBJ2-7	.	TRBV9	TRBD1	TGTGCCAGCAGCGTTCAGGGGGACTCCTACGAGCAGTACTTC	CASSVQGDSYEQYF
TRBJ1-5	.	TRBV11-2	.	TGTGCCAGCAGCTTAGACCAAGGCAGGCAAAATCAGCCCCAGCATTTT	CASSLDQGRQNQPQHF
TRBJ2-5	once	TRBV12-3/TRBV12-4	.	TGTGCCAGCAGGCCGACAACTCAAGAGACCCAGTACTTC	CASRPTTQETQYF
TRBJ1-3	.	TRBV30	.	TGTGCCTGGAGTGCCGGGATCTCTGGAAACACCATATATTTT	CAWSAGISGNTIYF
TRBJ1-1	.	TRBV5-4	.	TGTGCCAGCAGCTTGTATGGGGCATCTGGAGCTTTCTTT	CASSLYGASGAFF
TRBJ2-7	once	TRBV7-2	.	TGTGCCAGCAGCCCAAGGAGGGGCCCATACGAGCAGTACTTC	CASSPRRGPYEQYF
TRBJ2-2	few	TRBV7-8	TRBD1	TGTGCCAGCAGGAGACCGGGACAGCCACTGCTATCGAACACCGGGGAGCTGTTTTTT	CASRRPGQPLLSNTGELFF
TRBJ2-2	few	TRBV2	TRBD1	TGTGCCAGCAGGGAAGGGGGCGCAGGAACCGGGGAGCTGTTTTTT	CASREGGAGTGELFF
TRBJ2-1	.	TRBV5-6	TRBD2	TGTGCCAGCAGCCTGGTAGCGGGAGGTGTCTGGGGCAATGAGCAGTTCTTC	CASSLVAGGVWGNEQFF
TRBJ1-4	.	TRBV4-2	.	TGTGCCAGCAGCCTTCCGGGTGGTACTGAAAAACTGTTTTTT	CASSLPGGTEKLFF
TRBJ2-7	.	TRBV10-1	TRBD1	TGCGCCAGCAATCTCGGCGGTGGGACAGACGACGAGCAGTACTTC	CASNLGGGTDDEQYF
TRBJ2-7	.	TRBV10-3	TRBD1	TGTGCCATCAGTGGGGGGACAGGGGAGGGCGAGCAGTACTTC	CAISGGTGEGEQYF
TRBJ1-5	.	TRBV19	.	TGTGCCAGTAGTCCACAGGACCAGCAGCCCCAGCATTTT	CASSPQDQQPQHF
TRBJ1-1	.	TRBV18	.	TGTGCCAGCTCACTTTCAGTCAACACTGAAGCTTTCTTT	CASSLSVNTEAFF
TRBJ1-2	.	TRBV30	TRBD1	TGTGCCTGGAGTAGTTTTGACAGGGACGATGGCTACACCTTC	CAWSSFDRDDGYTF
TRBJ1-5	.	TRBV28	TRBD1	TGTGCCAGCAGTTCTGGGACAGGGGGGGTCGGCAATCAGCCCCAGCATTTT	CASSSGTGGVGNQPQHF
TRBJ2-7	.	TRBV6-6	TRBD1	TGTGCCAGCAGTTACTCGAGGAAGGGGGCCACCTACGAGCAGTACTTC	CASSYSRKGATYEQYF
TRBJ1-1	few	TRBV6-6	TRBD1	TGTGCCAGCAGTTACCCGAGGGACAGGCGCATCACTGAAGCTTTCTTT	CASSYPRDRRITEAFF
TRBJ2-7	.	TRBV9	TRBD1	TGTGCCAGCAGCCCGAACTCCGGGACAGGGGTCGAGCAGTACTTC	CASSPNSGTGVEQYF
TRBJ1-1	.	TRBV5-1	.	TGCGCCAGCAGCTTGGGAGGCCCCACTGAAGCTTTCTTT	CASSLGGPTEAFF
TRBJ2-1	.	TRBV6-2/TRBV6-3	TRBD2	TGTGCCAGCAGTTATTCCCCGGGACTACTTTACAATGAGCAGTTCTTC	CASSYSPGLLYNEQFF
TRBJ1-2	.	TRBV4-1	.	TGCGCCAGCAGCCAGGAGGGGAGGTATGGCTACACCTTC	CASSQEGRYGYTF
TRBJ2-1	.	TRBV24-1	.	TGTGCCACCAGTGGGTCCCTCCAGGCCTACAATGAGCAGTTCTTC	CATSGSLQAYNEQFF
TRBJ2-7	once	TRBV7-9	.	TGTGCCAGCAGTATTTCCGGGAGCTTGCACGAGCAGTACTTC	CASSISGSLHEQYF
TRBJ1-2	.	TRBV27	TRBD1	TGTGCCAGCAGTTTATACTCCCCGCGACAGGGGTTCGACTATGGCTACACCTTC	CASSLYSPRQGFDYGYTF
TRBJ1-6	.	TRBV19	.	TGTGCCAGTAGTACAAGTCTGAGTTCACCCCTCCACTTT	CASSTSLSSPLHF
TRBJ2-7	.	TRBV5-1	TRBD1	TGCGCCAGCAGCTTGGGACAGGGGGCATGGAAGGAGCAGTACTTC	CASSLGQGAWKEQYF
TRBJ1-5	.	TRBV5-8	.	TGTGCCAGCAGCTTGGCCCGTCAGCCCCAGCATTTT	CASSLARQPQHF
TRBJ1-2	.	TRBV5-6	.	TGTGCCAGCAGCCAAGGACTGGCGAGGCCTCTTAGCTATGGCTACACCTTC	CASSQGLARPLSYGYTF
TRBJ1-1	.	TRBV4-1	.	TGCGCCAGCAGCCAAGAAAATGACGGGGGGATGAACACTGAAGCTTTCTTT	CASSQENDGGMNTEAFF
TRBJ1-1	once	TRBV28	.	TGTGCCAGCAGAGGAGAGCTGAACACTGAAGCTTTCTTT	CASRGELNTEAFF
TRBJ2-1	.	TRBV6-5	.	TGTGCCAGCAGAGCCACAGGGAGCTCCTACAATGAGCAGTTCTTC	CASRATGSSYNEQFF
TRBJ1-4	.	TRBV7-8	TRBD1	TGTGCCAGCAGCTTAGTGGGGACAGAAGATGAAAAACTGTTTTTT	CASSLVGTEDEKLFF
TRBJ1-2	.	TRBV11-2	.	TGTGCCAGCAGTAGGAGACCTGCAAACTATGGCTACACCTTC	CASSRRPANYGYTF
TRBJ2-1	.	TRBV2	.	TGTGCCAGCAGAACCCCAGGGGAGCAGTTCTTC	CASRTPGEQFF
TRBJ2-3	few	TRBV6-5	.	TGTGCCGTTACAGGACCCCCCCCAGATACGCAGTATTTT	CAVTGPPPDTQYF
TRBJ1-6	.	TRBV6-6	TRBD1	TGTGCCAGCAGTAAAGACAGGGAAAATTCACCCCTCCACTTT	CASSKDRENSPLHF
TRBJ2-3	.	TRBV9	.	TGTGCCAGCAGCGTAAGACAGGGCACAGATACGCAGTATTTT	CASSVRQGTDTQYF